This record concerns one T cell receptor beta chain sequence. Its matching antigen is unknown. TCRdb keeps only in-frame clones here, not all; method: immunoSEQ multiplex PCR. The sample lists roughly 200,000 clones; around nine tenths were seen once. The data originate from a study of cytomegalovirus exposure and HLA in healthy donors. Background on the study: The 100 to 150 validation repertoires and the roughly 690 first-cohort repertoires shared a platform, a later analysis reported. Whole-study results and caveats: Most TCR sequences were seen very rarely across donors, but some public TCRs occurred in many. Cytomegalovirus association was assigned to about 150 TCR beta chains. Reports described diagnosis of cytomegalovirus status by the classifier as highly specific and sensitive.

The V and J ends lost 4 bases and 7 bases respectively, with 16 bases between them. This CDR3 is built from 15 residues. CDR1 and CDR2 (germline): SGHTA, FQGNSA. This TCR derives from a man aged 25-40 years in good health and CMV-seropositive. This chain joins TRBV7-2 and TRBJ1-4, with a weak D call TRBD1 (6 bases). The sample was PBMCs. The DNA for the CDR3 is TGTGCCAGCAGCTCCACAGGGTCTGGCGGTGAAAAACTGTTTTTT. Protein: CASSSTGSGGEKLFF.